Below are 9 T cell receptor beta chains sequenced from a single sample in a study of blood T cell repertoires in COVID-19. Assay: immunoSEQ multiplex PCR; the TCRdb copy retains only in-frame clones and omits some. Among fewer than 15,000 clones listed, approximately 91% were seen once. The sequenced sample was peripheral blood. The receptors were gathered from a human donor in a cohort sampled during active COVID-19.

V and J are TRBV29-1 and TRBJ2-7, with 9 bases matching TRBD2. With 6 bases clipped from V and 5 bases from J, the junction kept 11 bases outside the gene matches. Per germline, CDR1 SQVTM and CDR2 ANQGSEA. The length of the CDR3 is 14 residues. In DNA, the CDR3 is TGCAGCGTCAAGCGACGGACTAGCGATAACGAGCAGTACTTC. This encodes CSVKRRTSDNEQYF.

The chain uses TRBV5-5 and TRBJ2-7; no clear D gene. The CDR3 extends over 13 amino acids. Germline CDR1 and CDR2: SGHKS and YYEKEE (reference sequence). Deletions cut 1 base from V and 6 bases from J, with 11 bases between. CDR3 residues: CASSLFINGEQYF. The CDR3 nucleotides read TGTGCCAGCAGCTTGTTTATAAACGGCGAGCAGTACTTC.

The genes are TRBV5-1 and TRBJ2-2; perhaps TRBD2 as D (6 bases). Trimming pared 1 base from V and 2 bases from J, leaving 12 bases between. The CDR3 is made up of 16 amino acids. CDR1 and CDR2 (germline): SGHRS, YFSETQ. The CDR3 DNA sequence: TGCGCCAGCAGCTTGTTTAGCGGAGACAACACCGGGGAGCTGTTTTTT. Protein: CASSLFSGDNTGELFF.

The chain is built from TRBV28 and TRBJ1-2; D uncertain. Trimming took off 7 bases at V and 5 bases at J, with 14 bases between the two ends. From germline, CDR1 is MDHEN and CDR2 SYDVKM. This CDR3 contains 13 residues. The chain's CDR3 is CASISGGIYGYTF. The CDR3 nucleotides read TGTGCCAGCATCTCGGGCGGGATTTATGGCTACACCTTC.

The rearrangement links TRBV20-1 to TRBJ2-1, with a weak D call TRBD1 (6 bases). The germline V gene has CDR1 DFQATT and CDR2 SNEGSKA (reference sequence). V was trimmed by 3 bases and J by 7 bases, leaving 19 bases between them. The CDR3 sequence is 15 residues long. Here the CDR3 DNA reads TGCAGTGCTAGTGGGGGCGGACCACCCTCAAATGAGCAGTTCTTC. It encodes CSASGGGPPSNEQFF.

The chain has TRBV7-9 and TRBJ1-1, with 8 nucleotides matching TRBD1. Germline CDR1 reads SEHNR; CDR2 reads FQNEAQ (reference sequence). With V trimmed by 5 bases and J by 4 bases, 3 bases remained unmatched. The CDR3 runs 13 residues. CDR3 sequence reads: CASSTQGATEAFF. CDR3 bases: TGTGCCAGCAGCACTCAGGGGGCCACTGAAGCTTTCTTT.

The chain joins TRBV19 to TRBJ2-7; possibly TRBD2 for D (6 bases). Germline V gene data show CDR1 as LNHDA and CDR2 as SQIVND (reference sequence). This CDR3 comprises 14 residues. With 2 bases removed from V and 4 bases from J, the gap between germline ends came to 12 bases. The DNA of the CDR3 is TGTGCCAGTAGTATACGCGGGGTATCATACGAGCAGTACTTC. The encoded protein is CASSIRGVSYEQYF.

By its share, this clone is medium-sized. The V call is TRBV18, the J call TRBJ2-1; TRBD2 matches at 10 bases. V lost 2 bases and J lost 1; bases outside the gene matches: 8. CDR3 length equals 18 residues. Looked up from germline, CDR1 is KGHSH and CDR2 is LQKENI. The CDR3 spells CASSPVGLAGGSYNEQFF. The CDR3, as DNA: TGTGCCAGCTCACCAGTCGGTTTAGCGGGGGGTTCCTACAATGAGCAGTTCTTC.

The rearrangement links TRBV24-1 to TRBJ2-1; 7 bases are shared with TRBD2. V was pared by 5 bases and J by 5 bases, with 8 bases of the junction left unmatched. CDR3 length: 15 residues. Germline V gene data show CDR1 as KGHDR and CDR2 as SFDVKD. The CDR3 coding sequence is TGTGCCACCAGTGGGCCTCGGGGGGTTAACAATGAGCAGTTCTTC. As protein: CATSGPRGVNNEQFF.